This T cell receptor beta chain was captured in a study of preoperative IRX-2 immunotherapy in early breast cancer. The treatment here: preoperative locoregional IRX-2 cytokine immunotherapy. Profiled with immunoSEQ multiplex PCR; TCRdb holds only in-frame clones, not every one. Among around 57,000 clones listed, around 94% were seen once. From germline, CDR1 is KGHSH and CDR2 LQKENI. V lost 3 bases to trimming and J lost 4 bases; unmatched junction nucleotides: 9. This CDR3 is 16 amino acids long. This clonotype was sampled from a human donor with breast cancer. Sampling was conducted from a patient treated with IRX-2 immunotherapy. The chain joins TRBV18 to TRBJ1-3; 7 bases agree with TRBD1. The DNA for the CDR3 is TGTGCCAGCTCACCCTTGGGACAGTCTTTAGGAAACACCATATATTTT. It codes for CASSPLGQSLGNTIYF.